One sample yielded the 3 T cell receptor beta chains listed below, sequenced in a study of cytomegalovirus exposure and HLA in healthy donors. The study ran its PCR with 60 Vbeta and 13 Jbeta primers. Using immunoSEQ multiplex PCR, the repertoire was profiled, and TCRdb retains in-frame clones only, with some absent. Among roughly 60,000 clones listed, approximately 70% were seen once. Sequencing was performed on PBMCs. The receptors stem from a woman between 55 and 75 years old in good health and CMV-seropositive.

This chain's CDR3 is CASSLYVFNEQFF. The CDR3 bases are TGTGCCAGCAGCTTGTATGTTTTCAATGAGCAGTTCTTC. The V gene is TRBV7-2, the J gene TRBJ2-1; unclear D gene. V lost 3 bases to trimming and J lost 6 bases, with 9 bases between them. The CDR3 sequence is 13 residues long. Germline V gene data show CDR1 as SGHTA and CDR2 as FQGNSA.

Turning to this clone: The same CDR3 arises from other DNA sequences in this sample as well. The CDR3 DNA sequence: TGTGCCTGGAACCTAGGACAGGTTAACACTGAAGCTTTCTTT. It yields the protein CAWNLGQVNTEAFF. The chain has TRBV30 and TRBJ1-1; 7 nucleotides agree with TRBD1. Germline V gene sequence: CDR1 GTSNPN, CDR2 SVGIG (reference sequence). Losses at the gene ends were 4 bases for V and 2 bases for J; bases not matched to a gene: 7. CDR3 length: 14 residues.

The CDR3 region is CASSLAGGQETQYF. The CDR3 DNA reads as TGTGCCAGCAGCTTGGCCGGCGGGCAAGAGACCCAGTACTTC. The chain couples TRBV5-4 to TRBJ2-5; D might be TRBD2 (5 bases). CDR3 length equals 14 residues. Trimming pared 0 bases from V and 2 bases from J, leaving 8 bases between. Germline V lookup: CDR1 SGHNT, CDR2 YYREEE (reference sequence).